This TCR beta chain emerged from a study of cytomegalovirus exposure and HLA in healthy donors. Broader study findings: In vitro experiments confirmed that a few CMV-associated chains were specific for CMV antigens. It was found in a later analysis that first-cohort TCR clusters tended to co-occur in the 90 to 150 validation repertoires. With high specificity and sensitivity, the classifier reportedly diagnosed cytomegalovirus status.

Measured with immunoSEQ multiplex PCR; TCRdb has only the in-frame clones, and not every one. The sample has about 180,000 clones, about 89% seen once. V was clipped by 6 bases and J by 0 bases, with 12 bases between them. Looked up from germline, CDR1 is MNHEY and CDR2 is SMNVEV (reference sequence). The length of the CDR3 is 15 residues. As to this clone: Its target is not known.

This TCR was recovered from a man aged 18 to 35 in good health and CMV-seropositive. The chain carries TRBV27 and TRBJ2-1; D may be TRBD2 (6 bases). The sample was PBMCs. This CDR3 is CASRYSGSSYNEQFF. CDR3 bases: TGTGCCAGCAGATATAGCGGATCCTCCTACAATGAGCAGTTCTTC.